This T cell receptor (beta chain) was recovered during a study of cytotoxic CD8 clonotypes in ibrutinib-treated CLL (dated by TCRdb to about 2021). For context, the study as a whole: The cohort was composed of about a dozen relapsed/refractory and around 15 treatment-naive patients; IGHV unmutated status was identified in approximately 17 patients. Responses were partial in roughly 24 patients and complete in 2; after median around 72 months follow-up, some 15 stayed in remission and 12 progressed. The response samples were drawn at a median of 12 months into treatment, with a range of roughly 6 to 40 months. On average, each sample had approximately 260,000 productive templates and approximately 85,000 productive rearrangements. Of the roughly 81 people in the trial, approximately 28 had longitudinal samples available. Cryopreserved peripheral blood mononuclear cells were collected before treatment, at response, and at either disease progression or sustained remission. What the study reported, not specific to this receptor: At ibrutinib response clonality went up, during sustained remission it held steady, and at progression it dropped back toward baseline. Lymph node repertoires were not examined, and the timing of sampling was not matched between patients in sustained remission and those whose disease progressed. Baseline clonality was found to be higher than that of age-matched healthy donors and was strongly correlated with circulating CD8+ T-cell counts. Public clonotypes were rare and either shrank or stayed stable during treatment, and the rise in clonality at ibrutinib response reflected expansion of private clonotypes.

Regarding this clone: Its specific antigen is unknown. Per-nucleotide qualities are absent, and no much larger clonotype sits a single base away.

Roughly 2 micrograms of genomic DNA were extracted from cryopreserved PBMCs for TCR beta library preparation. Longitudinal blood samples from CLL patients on ibrutinib monotherapy underwent high-throughput TCR beta sequencing. The patients took part in an open-label, single-center phase 2 trial of ibrutinib monotherapy. The germline V gene (reference sequence) provides CDR1 SEHNR and CDR2 FQNEAQ. The CDR3 runs 12 residues from the cysteine to the phenylalanine. Of all the DNA, just the CDR3 is kept, 36 bases in frame from base 1. The trim is 1 base for V and 8 bases for J, with a gap of 5 bases between the germline ends. Each clonotype received, on average, approximately 9.9x coverage in deep resolution sequencing performed on a MiSeq, where the target depth lay between 1 in 1 million and 1 in 200,000 T cells. The immunoSEQ hsTCRB Kit was used to generate the TCR beta libraries. The study's processing was this. Data were analyzed with ImmunoSEQ Data Assistant and ImmunoSEQ Analyzer, with V, D and J genes assigned per IMGT definitions. Clonality was computed as one minus normalized Shannon entropy of productive rearrangement frequencies, ranging from 0 to 1. Only overrepresented clonotypes making up at least 0.05% of each patient's repertoire were included in the public clonotype analysis. Some twelve age-matched healthy donor repertoires from immuneACCESS were used as controls for clonality. Held by TCRdb, this immuneACCESS table contains in-frame sequences only and omits some clones. Under half of the omission traces to an unresolved V gene where checked; the cause of the rest is unknown. V and J calls and clone size follow that table, whereas D and trimming were derived from the DNA. For this sample the table gives thousands of clones, of which around 85% were detected only once. Approximately 3.9% of the sample belongs to the ten largest clones.

Rearrangement joined TRBV7-9 to TRBJ2-2; there is no confident call for the D gene. This sample comprised PBMCs, obtained before ibrutinib treatment. The receptor was isolated from a human donor with chronic lymphocytic leukemia. The CDR3 region: CASSLDVGELFF. The DNA is as follows: TGTGCCAGCAGCTTAGATGTAGGGGAGCTGTTTTTT.